The T cell receptor (beta chain) described here comes from a study of shared clonotypes between healthy human individuals. The CDR3 totals 14 residues. Trimming stripped 8 bases from V and 1 base from J, with 13 bases between. The germline V gene has CDR1 SGHVS and CDR2 FNYEAQ. Remarks on this clone: Its specificity is unknown.

Findings and caveats of the study: Non-shared clonotypes had lower generation probabilities than those shared by all four donors.

Sequencing used immunoSEQ multiplex PCR; TCRdb keeps in-frame clones, though not all of them. The table records roughly 650,000 clones, roughly 97% of them present only once. The sample was naive CD4+ T cells sorted from blood. Noted subset: CD45RA+ positively selected. The chain links TRBV7-6 to TRBJ2-3; D unclear. This TCR was recovered from a woman aged 30 to 39 in good health. CDR3 coding DNA: TGTGCCAGCGGCCCTCGATTAGGCACAGATACGCAGTATTTT. Amino acids: CASGPRLGTDTQYF.